This is a list of T cell receptor beta chains from one sample in a study of cytomegalovirus exposure and HLA in healthy donors. Produced via immunoSEQ multiplex PCR; TCRdb's table is partial and in-frame only. Of 110,000 or so clones listed, over 75% were seen once; the top ten hold roughly 2.6%. The material sequenced was PBMCs. The receptors originated from a woman aged 18-29 years in good health and CMV-seronegative. Both conserved end residues are part of each CDR3. Each record gives: D gene, J gene, clone size, V gene, CDR3 DNA, CDR3 protein. The D gene is left open where the match is weak. Where a row states a size, it is once, few, many or the class of an expanded clone; other rows omit it.

>TRBD2|TRBJ2-3|.|TRBV29-1
TGCAGCGTTGAAAGTTGGGGGACAGGGGGGACTAGCGGGAGGGCAGATACGCAGTATTTT
CSVESWGTGGTSGRADTQYF
>.|TRBJ2-7|.|TRBV7-8
TGTGCCAGCAGCCTAAACCGCGCTACCTACGAGCAGTACTTC
CASSLNRATYEQYF
>TRBD2|TRBJ2-1|.|TRBV9
TGTGCCAGCAGTGCCAGCGGGACCTCCTACAATGAGCAGTTCTTC
CASSASGTSYNEQFF
>TRBD1|TRBJ1-2|.|TRBV2
TGTGCCAGCAGAAGTCTCGGGACAGGGGAGGTGGAGGGCTACACCTTC
CASRSLGTGEVEGYTF
>TRBD2|TRBJ2-7|.|TRBV19
TGTGCCAGTAGTTCCCGACTAGCGGGAGCCATCTACGAGCAGTACTTC
CASSSRLAGAIYEQYF
>TRBD1|TRBJ2-1|.|TRBV7-9
TGTGCCAGCAGCCGTGGGGACAGAGTCCTCAATGAGCAGTTCTTC
CASSRGDRVLNEQFF
>TRBD2|TRBJ2-2|.|TRBV5-4
TGTGCCAGCAGCCGTAGCGGGAGGACGAACACCGGGGAGCTGTTTTTT
CASSRSGRTNTGELFF
>TRBD2|TRBJ2-3|.|TRBV5-1
TGCGCCAGCAGCTTACGGCCCCCAGTAGGACTAGCGGGAGTGTCTCCGACAGATACGCAGTATTTT
CASSLRPPVGLAGVSPTDTQYF
>.|TRBJ2-1|once|TRBV29-1
TGCAGCGTATACGTGGGGGGAAGGGGCCATGAGCAGTTCTTC
CSVYVGGRGHEQFF
>.|TRBJ2-7|.|TRBV18
TGTGCCAGCTCATTGGACAGTTACGAGCAGTACTTC
CASSLDSYEQYF
>TRBD1|TRBJ1-5|.|TRBV2
TGTGCCAGCAGTGAGGACAGGAACCCTTATAGCAATCAGCCCCAGCATTTT
CASSEDRNPYSNQPQHF
>TRBD2|TRBJ2-3|.|TRBV30
TGTGCCTCCTCCGAGGGGAGGGCAGATACGCAGTATTTT
CASSEGRADTQYF
>.|TRBJ1-1|.|TRBV28
TGTGCCAGCAGTTTAAGGGGAGGAATGAACACTGAAGCTTTCTTT
CASSLRGGMNTEAFF
>TRBD2|TRBJ2-1|.|TRBV28
TGTGCCAGCAGTCTGATGCCGGGAGGGTACTACAATGAGCAGTTCTTC
CASSLMPGGYYNEQFF
>.|TRBJ1-2|.|TRBV4-1
TGCGCCAGCAGCCAAGTTCAGGGGAGCGACGGCTACACCTTC
CASSQVQGSDGYTF
>.|TRBJ1-5|.|TRBV4-2
TGTGCCAGCAGCCCCGGGGGGCAGGGTGGTCAGCCCCAGCATTTT
CASSPGGQGGQPQHF
>.|TRBJ2-7|.|TRBV18
TGTGCCAGCTCACCACCGGCTGCCTACGAGCAGTACTTC
CASSPPAAYEQYF
>.|TRBJ2-1|.|TRBV5-6
TGTGCCAGCAGCCACAGGCTTAATGAGCAGTTCTTC
CASSHRLNEQFF
>.|TRBJ2-3|once|TRBV5-1
TGCGCCAGCGGCCACAGGGACGATACGCAGTATTTT
CASGHRDDTQYF
>TRBD1|TRBJ2-2|.|TRBV5-4
TGTGCCAGCAGCTGGGACAGCGGGGAGCTGTTTTTT
CASSWDSGELFF
>.|TRBJ2-4|.|TRBV4-2
TGTGCCAGCAGCCAAGATGCAGGGGAAAGGAACATTCAGTACTTC
CASSQDAGERNIQYF
>TRBD1|TRBJ1-5|.|TRBV6-5
TGTGCCAGCAGCCCCGCGACAGGGAATTATGAGCCCCAGCATTTT
CASSPATGNYEPQHF
>.|TRBJ1-3|.|TRBV7-2
TGTGCCAGCAGCTCCCCGGACAACCCTGGAAACACCATATATTTT
CASSSPDNPGNTIYF
>TRBD2|TRBJ2-1|.|TRBV28
TGTGCCAGCCGACCGGGACTAGCGCCTTACAATGAGCAGTTCTTC
CASRPGLAPYNEQFF
>TRBD1|TRBJ2-7|.|TRBV5-4
TGTGCCAGCAGTTTAGGCAGGGGGCGCCCCGAGCAGTACTTC
CASSLGRGRPEQYF
>TRBD1|TRBJ2-2|few|TRBV4-2
TGTGCCAGCAGCCAAAATGGAAACAGGGGGCTGTTTTTT
CASSQNGNRGLFF
>TRBD2|TRBJ2-3|.|TRBV6-4
TGTGCCAGCAGTGAGCGGGGGGGCACAGATACGCAGTATTTT
CASSERGGTDTQYF
>.|TRBJ2-2|.|TRBV5-6
TGTGCCAGCAGCTTAGGAGGGAACACCGGGGAGCTGTTTTTT
CASSLGGNTGELFF
>.|TRBJ1-1|.|TRBV28
TGTGCCAGCAGCATCACCCAGATGAACACTGAAGCTTTCTTT
CASSITQMNTEAFF
>TRBD1|TRBJ2-3|few|TRBV9
TGTGCCAGCAGCGGCCCACCTCCAGGGGGAGATACGCAGTATTTT
CASSGPPPGGDTQYF
>.|TRBJ2-2|.|TRBV7-7
TGTGCCAGCAGCTTAGCCCCGGACTTCAACACCGGGGAGCTGTTTTTT
CASSLAPDFNTGELFF
>TRBD1|TRBJ1-5|.|TRBV7-2
TGTGCCAGCAGCTTAACAGGGGATCGGAATCAGCCCCAGCATTTT
CASSLTGDRNQPQHF
>TRBD1|TRBJ1-1|.|TRBV30
TGTGCCTGGAGCCAACAGGGGGGAACTGAAGCTTTCTTT
CAWSQQGGTEAFF
>TRBD1|TRBJ1-4|.|TRBV4-3
TGCGCCAGCAGCCACCTCCACAGGGGGTCAAATGAAAAACTGTTTTTT
CASSHLHRGSNEKLFF
>TRBD1|TRBJ2-2|once|TRBV11-3
TGTGCCAGCAGCTACAGGGGTCTAACGAACACCGGGGAGCTGTTTTTT
CASSYRGLTNTGELFF
>TRBD1|TRBJ1-2|.|TRBV4-3
TGCGCCAGCAGCCAAGATTGGGACAGCTATGGCTACACCTTC
CASSQDWDSYGYTF
>.|TRBJ2-5|.|TRBV6-1
TGTGCCAGCAGGGAGAATGGTTTAGAGACCCAGTACTTC
CASRENGLETQYF
>.|TRBJ1-2|.|TRBV5-1
TGCGCCAGCAGCTTGCTCGGAGGGAGTGGCTACACCTTC
CASSLLGGSGYTF
>.|TRBJ1-1|once|TRBV29-1
TGCAGCGTCGCTCAAATATCGACAGGGAACACTGAAGCTTTCTTT
CSVAQISTGNTEAFF
>.|TRBJ1-4|once|TRBV5-4
TGTGCCAGCAGCTTGGAGCCAGGAAAACTTGAAAAACTGTTTTTT
CASSLEPGKLEKLFF
>TRBD1|TRBJ1-4|.|TRBV4-2
TGTGCCAGCAGCCAAAGGGGGACAGGGTCAGGGAGTGAAAAACTGTTTTTT
CASSQRGTGSGSEKLFF
>.|TRBJ2-1|once|TRBV9
TGTGCCAGCAGCGGGCAGGGTTCATACTACAATGAGCAGTTCTTC
CASSGQGSYYNEQFF
>TRBD2|TRBJ2-4|.|TRBV4-2
TGTGCCAGCAGCCAAGGGCTAGCGGGGGGGAGGGGTTCATTTAAGCTTCAGTACTTC
CASSQGLAGGRGSFKLQYF
>TRBD1|TRBJ2-1|.|TRBV13
TGTGCCAGCAGCTTAGACAGGGGGCACCATCAAGGGCTCAATGAGCAGTTCTTC
CASSLDRGHHQGLNEQFF